These 4 T cell receptor beta chains share one sample of origin, sequenced in a study of T-cell reconstitution after alpha-beta-depleted transplantation in children. Unique molecular identifiers were incorporated when the TCRbeta library was constructed. Via MiXCR, TCRdb re-called the PCR reads, giving one row per CDR3 protein. Of 450,000 to 600,000 distinct CDR3 sequences in the sample, around 20% were seen once. This specimen consisted of PBMCs from the stem cell graft donor, obtained from the stem cell graft. These TCRs come from a human donor who donated a stem cell graft to a child with acute lymphoblastic leukemia.

The J gene is TRBJ2-6, the V gene TRBV29-1; D unresolved. Germline V gene sequence: CDR1 SQVTM, CDR2 ANQGSEA. Trimming pared 6 bases from V and 1 base from J, leaving 10 bases between. CDR3 length equals 14 residues. The CDR3 nucleotides are TGCAGCGTCGATCTGGGGTCTGGGGCCAACGTCCTGACTTTC. Protein: CSVDLGSGANVLTF.

This clonotype has just a few counts. The V and J genes are TRBV11-2 and TRBJ2-7; 14 bases map to TRBD2. Trimming removed 5 bases from V and 3 bases from J; junction bases left unmatched: 15. Per germline, CDR1 SGHAT and CDR2 FQNNGV. The CDR3 runs to 19 residues. The CDR3 sequence is CASSTKGTSGSVWLYEQYF. Here the CDR3 DNA reads TGTGCCAGCAGCACCAAAGGGACTAGCGGGAGTGTTTGGCTCTACGAGCAGTACTTC. Filled out from reference TRBV11-2 and TRBJ2-7, the complete variable domain reads EAGVAQSPRYKIIEKRQSVAFWCNPISGHATLYWYQQILGQGPKLLIQFQNNGVVDDSQLPKDRFSAERLKGVDSTLKIQPAKLEDSAVYLCASSTKGTSGSVWLYEQYFGPGTRLTVT.

The V gene is TRBV29-1, the J gene TRBJ2-3; tentative D call: TRBD2 (5 bases). CDR3 size: 11 residues. Trimming pared 1 base from V and 10 bases from J, leaving 9 bases between. The germline V gene encodes CDR1 SQVTM and CDR2 ANQGSEA. Here the CDR3 reads CSVEGAGAQYF. The CDR3 region has the DNA TGCAGCGTTGAAGGAGCCGGGGCGCAGTATTTT.

This clonotype came up many times. This chain connects TRBV11-2 to TRBJ2-1, with a weak D call TRBD2 (6 bases). Looked up from germline, CDR1 is SGHAT and CDR2 is FQNNGV. Trimming removed 1 base from V and 4 bases from J, with 20 bases in between. The CDR3 spans 18 residues. CDR3 residues: CASSLVVPRDWKYNEQFF. The DNA of the CDR3 is TGTGCCAGCAGCTTAGTGGTACCCCGGGACTGGAAATACAATGAGCAGTTCTTC.